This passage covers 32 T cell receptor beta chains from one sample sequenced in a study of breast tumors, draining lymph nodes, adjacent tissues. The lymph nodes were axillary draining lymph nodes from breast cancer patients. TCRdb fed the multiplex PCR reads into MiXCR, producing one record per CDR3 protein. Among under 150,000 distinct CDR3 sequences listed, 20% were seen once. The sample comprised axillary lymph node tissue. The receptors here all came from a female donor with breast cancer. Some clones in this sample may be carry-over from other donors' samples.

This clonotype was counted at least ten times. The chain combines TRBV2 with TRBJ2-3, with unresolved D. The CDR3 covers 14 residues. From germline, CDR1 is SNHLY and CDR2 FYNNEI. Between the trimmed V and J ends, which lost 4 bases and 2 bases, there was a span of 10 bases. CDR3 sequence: CASSVGQDTDTQYF. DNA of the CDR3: TGTGCCAGCAGTGTAGGTCAAGACACAGATACGCAGTATTTT.

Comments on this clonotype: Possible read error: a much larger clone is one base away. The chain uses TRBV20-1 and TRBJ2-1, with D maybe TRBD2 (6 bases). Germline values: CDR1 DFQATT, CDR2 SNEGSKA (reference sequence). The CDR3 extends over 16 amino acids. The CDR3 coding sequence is TGCAGTGCTAGCGGGGCTTTAGCGGAGACCTACAATGAGCTGTTCTTC. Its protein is CSASGALAETYNELFF.

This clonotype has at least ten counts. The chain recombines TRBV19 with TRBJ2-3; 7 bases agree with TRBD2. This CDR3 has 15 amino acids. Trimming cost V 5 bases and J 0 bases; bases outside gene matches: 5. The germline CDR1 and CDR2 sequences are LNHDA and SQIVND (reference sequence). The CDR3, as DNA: TGTGCCAGTAGTTGGGCTAGCGGTAGCACAGATACGCAGTATTTT. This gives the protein CASSWASGSTDTQYF. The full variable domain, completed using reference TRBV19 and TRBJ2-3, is DGGITQSPKYLFRKEGQNVTLSCEQNLNHDAMYWYRQDPGQGLRLIYYSQIVNDFQKGDIAEGYSVSREKKESFPLTVTSAQKNPTAFYLCASSWASGSTDTQYFGPGTRLTVL.

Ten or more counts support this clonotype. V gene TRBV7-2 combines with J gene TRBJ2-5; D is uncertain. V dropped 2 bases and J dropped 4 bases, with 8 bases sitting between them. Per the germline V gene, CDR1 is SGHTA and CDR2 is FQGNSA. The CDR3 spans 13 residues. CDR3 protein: CASSLSNGETQYF. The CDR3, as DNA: TGTGCCAGCAGCTTATCTAACGGAGAGACCCAGTACTTC.

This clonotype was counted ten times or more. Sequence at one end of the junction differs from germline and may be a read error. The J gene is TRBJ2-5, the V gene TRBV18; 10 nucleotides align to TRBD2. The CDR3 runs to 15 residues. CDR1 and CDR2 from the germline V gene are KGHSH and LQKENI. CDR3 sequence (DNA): TGTGCCAGCTCACCTGCTAGCGGGGGTCAAGAGACCCAGTCCTTC. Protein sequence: CASSPASGGQETQSF. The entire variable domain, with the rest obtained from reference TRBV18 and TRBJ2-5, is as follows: NAGVMQNPRHLVRRRGQEARLRCSPMKGHSHVYWYRQLPEEGLKFMVYLQKENIIDESGMPKERFSAEFPKEGPSILRIQQVVRGDSAAYFCASSPASGGQETQSFGPGTRLLVL.

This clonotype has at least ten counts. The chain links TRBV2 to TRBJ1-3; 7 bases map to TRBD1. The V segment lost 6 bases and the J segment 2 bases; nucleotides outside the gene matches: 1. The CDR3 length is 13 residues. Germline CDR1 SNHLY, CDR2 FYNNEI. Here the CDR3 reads CASRTGPGNTIYF. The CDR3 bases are TGTGCCAGCAGGACAGGGCCTGGAAACACCATATATTTT.

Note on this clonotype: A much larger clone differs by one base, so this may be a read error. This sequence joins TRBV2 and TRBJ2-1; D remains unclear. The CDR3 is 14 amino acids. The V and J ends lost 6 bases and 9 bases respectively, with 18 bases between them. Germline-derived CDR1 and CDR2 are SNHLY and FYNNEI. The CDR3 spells CASSPRNGNSEQFF. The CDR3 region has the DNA TGTGCCAGCAGCCCGCGGAACGGAAACAGTGAGCAGTTCTTC.

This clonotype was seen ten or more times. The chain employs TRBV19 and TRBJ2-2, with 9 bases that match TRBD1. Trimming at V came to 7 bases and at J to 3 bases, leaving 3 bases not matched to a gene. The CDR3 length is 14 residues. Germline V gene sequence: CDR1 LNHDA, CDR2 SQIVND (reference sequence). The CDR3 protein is CASTGTGYTGELFF. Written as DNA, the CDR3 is TGTGCCAGTACCGGGACAGGGTACACCGGGGAGCTGTTTTTT.

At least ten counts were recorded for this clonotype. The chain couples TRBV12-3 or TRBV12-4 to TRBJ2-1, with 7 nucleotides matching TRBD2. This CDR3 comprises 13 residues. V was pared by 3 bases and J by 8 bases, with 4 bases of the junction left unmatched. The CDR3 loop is CASSFERGDEQFF. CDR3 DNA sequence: TGTGCCAGCAGTTTCGAACGGGGGGATGAGCAGTTCTTC.

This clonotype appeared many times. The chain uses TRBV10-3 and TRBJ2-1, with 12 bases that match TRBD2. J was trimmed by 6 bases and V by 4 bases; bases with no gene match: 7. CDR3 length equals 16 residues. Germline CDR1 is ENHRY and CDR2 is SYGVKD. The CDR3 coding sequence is TGTGCCATCAGTGGTTCTAGCGGGAGGGCCCCCAATGAGCAGTTCTTC. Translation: CAISGSSGRAPNEQFF.

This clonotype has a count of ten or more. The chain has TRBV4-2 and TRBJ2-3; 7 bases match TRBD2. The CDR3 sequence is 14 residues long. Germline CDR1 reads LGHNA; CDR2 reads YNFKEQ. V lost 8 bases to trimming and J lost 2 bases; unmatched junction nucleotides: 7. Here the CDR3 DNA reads TGTGCCAGCGGCGGGGCGGGGGACACAGATACGCAGTATTTT. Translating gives CASGGAGDTDTQYF.

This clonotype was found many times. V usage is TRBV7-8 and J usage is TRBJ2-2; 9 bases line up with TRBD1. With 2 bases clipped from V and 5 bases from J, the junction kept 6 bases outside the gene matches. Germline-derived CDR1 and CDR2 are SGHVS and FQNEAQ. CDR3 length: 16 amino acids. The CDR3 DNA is TGTGCCAGCAGCTTAACAGGGGGCGGGTGGACCGGGGAGCTGTTTTTT. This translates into CASSLTGGGWTGELFF.

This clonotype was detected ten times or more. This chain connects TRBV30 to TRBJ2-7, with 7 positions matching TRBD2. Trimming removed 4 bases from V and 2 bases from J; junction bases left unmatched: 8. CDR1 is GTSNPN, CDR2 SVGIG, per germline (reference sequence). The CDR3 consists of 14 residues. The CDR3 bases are TGTGCCTGGAATCCCTGGGGGGGACCCTACGAGCAGTACTTC. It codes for CAWNPWGGPYEQYF.

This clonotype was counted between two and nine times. CDR3 nucleotide sequence: TGTGCCAGCAGTGGGACAGGGGGCGCGGGGGAAAAACTGTTTTTT. The encoded protein is CASSGTGGAGEKLFF. V is TRBV6-1 and J is TRBJ1-4, with 11 bases aligning to TRBD1. V lost 4 bases and J lost 8; bases outside the gene matches: 6. The CDR3 loop spans 15 amino acids. Germline V lookup: CDR1 MNHNS, CDR2 SASEGT.

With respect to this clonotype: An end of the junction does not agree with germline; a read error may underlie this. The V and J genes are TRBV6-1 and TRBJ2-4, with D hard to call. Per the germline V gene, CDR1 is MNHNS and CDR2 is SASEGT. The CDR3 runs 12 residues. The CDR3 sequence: CTSSESAYIQYF. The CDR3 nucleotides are TGTACCAGCAGTGAATCAGCCTACATTCAGTACTTC.

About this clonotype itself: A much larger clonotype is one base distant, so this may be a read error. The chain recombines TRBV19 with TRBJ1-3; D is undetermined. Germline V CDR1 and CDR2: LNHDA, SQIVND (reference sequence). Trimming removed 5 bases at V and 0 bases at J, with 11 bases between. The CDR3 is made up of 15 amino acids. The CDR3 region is CASSDAGSSGNTIYF. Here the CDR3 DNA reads TGTGCCAGTAGTGACGCAGGCAGCTCTGGAAACACCATATATTTT.

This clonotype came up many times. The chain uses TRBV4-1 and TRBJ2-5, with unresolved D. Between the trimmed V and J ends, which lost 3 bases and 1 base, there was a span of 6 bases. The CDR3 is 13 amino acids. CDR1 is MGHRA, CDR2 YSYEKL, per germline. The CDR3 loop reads CASSQGFQETQYF. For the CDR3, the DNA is TGCGCCAGCAGCCAGGGTTTCCAAGAGACCCAGTACTTC.

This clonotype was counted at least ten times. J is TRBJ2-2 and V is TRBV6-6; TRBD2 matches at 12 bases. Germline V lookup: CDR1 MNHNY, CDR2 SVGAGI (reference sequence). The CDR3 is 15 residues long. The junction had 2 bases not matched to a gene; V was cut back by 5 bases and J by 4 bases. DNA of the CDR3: TGTGCCAGCAGTCTGACTAGCGGGAGCACCGGGGAGCTGTTTTTT. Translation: CASSLTSGSTGELFF.

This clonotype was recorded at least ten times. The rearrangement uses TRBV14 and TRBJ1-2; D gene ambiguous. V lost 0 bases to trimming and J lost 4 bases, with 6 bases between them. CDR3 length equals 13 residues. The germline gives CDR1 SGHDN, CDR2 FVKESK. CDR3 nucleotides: TGTGCCAGCAGCCAAGATAGGGTCTATGGCTACACCTTC. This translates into CASSQDRVYGYTF.

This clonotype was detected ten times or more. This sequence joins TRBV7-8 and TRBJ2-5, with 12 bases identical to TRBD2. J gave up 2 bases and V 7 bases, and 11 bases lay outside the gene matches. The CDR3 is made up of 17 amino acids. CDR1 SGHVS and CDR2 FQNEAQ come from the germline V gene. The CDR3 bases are TGTGCCAGCACGACTAGCGGGAGTTCGGGGGGTCAAGAGACCCAGTACTTC. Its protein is CASTTSGSSGGQETQYF.

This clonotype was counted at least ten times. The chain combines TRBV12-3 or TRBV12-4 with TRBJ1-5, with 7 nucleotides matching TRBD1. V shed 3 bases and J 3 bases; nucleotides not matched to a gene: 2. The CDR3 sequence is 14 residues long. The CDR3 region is CASSFGQANQPQHF. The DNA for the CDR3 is TGTGCCAGCAGTTTTGGACAGGCCAATCAGCCCCAGCATTTT.

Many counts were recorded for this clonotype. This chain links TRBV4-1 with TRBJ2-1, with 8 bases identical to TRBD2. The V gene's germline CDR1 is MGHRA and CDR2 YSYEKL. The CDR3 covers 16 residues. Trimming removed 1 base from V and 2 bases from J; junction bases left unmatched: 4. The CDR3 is CASSQGISGAYNEQFF. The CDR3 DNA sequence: TGCGCCAGCAGCCAAGGTATTAGCGGGGCCTACAATGAGCAGTTCTTC.

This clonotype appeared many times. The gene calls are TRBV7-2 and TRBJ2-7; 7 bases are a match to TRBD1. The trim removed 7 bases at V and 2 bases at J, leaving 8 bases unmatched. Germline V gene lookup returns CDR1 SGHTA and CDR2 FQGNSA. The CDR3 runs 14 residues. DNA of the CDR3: TGTGCCAGCACCCTCACCACAGGGGCCTACGAGCAGTACTTC. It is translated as CASTLTTGAYEQYF.

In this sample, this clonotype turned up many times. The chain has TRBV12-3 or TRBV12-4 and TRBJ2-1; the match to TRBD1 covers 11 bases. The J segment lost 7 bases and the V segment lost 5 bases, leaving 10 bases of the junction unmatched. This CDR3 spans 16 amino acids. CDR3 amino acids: CASSTRTGGGGNEQFF. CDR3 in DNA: TGTGCCAGCAGTACCAGGACAGGGGGCGGAGGGAATGAGCAGTTCTTC.

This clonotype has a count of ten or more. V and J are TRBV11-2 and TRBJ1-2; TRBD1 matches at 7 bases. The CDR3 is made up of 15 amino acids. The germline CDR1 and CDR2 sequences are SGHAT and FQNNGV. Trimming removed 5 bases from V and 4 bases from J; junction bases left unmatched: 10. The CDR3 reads CASSLGTVDGYGYTF. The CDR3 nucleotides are TGTGCCAGCAGCCTAGGGACAGTCGACGGCTATGGCTACACCTTC.

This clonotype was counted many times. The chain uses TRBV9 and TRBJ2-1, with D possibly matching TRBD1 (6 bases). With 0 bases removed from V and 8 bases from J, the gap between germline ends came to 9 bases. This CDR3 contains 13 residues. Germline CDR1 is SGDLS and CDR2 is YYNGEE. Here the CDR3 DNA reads TGTGCCAGCAGCGTAGGGGGGCACGATGAGCAGTTCTTC. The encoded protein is CASSVGGHDEQFF.

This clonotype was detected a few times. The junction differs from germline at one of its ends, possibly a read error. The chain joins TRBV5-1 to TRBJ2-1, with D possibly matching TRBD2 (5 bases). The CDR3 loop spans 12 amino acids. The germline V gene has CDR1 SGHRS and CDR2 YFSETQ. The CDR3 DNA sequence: TGCGCCAGCAGCTTGGCCGGGAATGGGCAGTTCTTC. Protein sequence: CASSLAGNGQFF.

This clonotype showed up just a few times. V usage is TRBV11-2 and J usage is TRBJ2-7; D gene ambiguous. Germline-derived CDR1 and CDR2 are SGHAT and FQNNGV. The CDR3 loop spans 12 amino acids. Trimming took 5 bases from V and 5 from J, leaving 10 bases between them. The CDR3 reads CASSTSWNEQYF. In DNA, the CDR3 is TGTGCCAGCAGCACCTCCTGGAACGAGCAGTACTTC.

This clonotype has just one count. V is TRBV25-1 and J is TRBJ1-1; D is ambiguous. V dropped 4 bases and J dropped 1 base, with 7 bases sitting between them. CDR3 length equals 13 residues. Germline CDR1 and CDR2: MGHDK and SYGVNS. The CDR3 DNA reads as TGTGCCAGCAGTGGAAACAGGAACACTGAAGCTTTCTTT. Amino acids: CASSGNRNTEAFF. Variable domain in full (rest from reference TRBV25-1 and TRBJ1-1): EADIYQTPRYLVIGTGKKITLECSQTMGHDKMYWYQQDPGMELHLIHYSYGVNSTEKGDLSSESTVSRIRTEHFPLTLESARPSHTSQYLCASSGNRNTEAFFGQGTRLTVV.

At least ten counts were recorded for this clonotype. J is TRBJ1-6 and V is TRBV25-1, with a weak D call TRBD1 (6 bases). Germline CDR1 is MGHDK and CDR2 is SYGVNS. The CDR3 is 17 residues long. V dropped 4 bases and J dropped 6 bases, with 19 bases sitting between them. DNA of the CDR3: TGTGCCAGCAGTGTCCTCTCGGGGGGCTCGTCTAATTCACCCCTCCACTTT. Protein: CASSVLSGGSSNSPLHF.

CDR3 bases: TGTGCCAGCAGCTCCCCCGGGTACACTGAAGCTTTCTTT. It translates to CASSSPGYTEAFF. The V gene is TRBV7-9, the J gene TRBJ1-1, with D hard to call. The CDR3 is made up of 13 amino acids. Germline loops: CDR1 SEHNR, CDR2 FQNEAQ (reference sequence). V lost 4 bases to trimming and J lost 3 bases, with 9 bases between them.

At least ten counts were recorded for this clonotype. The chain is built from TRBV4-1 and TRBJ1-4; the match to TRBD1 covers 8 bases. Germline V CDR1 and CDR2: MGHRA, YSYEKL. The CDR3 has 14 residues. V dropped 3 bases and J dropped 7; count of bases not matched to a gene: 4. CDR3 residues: CASSQTGEGEKLFF. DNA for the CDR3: TGCGCCAGCAGCCAGACAGGGGAAGGTGAAAAACTGTTTTTT.